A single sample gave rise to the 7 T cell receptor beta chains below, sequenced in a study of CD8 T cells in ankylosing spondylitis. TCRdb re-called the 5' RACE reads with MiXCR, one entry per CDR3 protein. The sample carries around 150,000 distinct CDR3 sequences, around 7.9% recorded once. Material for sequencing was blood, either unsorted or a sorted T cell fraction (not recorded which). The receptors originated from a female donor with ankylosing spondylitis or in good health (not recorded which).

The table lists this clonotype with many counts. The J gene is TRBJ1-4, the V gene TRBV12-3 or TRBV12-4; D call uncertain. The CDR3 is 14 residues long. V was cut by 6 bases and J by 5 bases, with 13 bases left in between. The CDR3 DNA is TGTGCCAGCAGCCTCTCGGCTGTCAATGAAAAACTGTTTTTT. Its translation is CASSLSAVNEKLFF.

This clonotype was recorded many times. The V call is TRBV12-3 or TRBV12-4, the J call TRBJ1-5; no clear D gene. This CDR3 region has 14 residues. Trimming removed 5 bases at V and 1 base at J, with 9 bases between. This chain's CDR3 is CASSESLSNQPQHF. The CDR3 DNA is TGTGCCAGCAGTGAGTCCTTGAGCAATCAGCCCCAGCATTTT.

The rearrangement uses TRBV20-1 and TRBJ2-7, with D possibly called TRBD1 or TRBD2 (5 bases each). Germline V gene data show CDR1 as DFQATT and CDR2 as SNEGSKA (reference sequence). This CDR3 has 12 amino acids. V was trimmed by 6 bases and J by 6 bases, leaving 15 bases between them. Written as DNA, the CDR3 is TGCAGTGCGCCGGGGCTAGCCTCCGAGCAGTACTTC. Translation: CSAPGLASEQYF.

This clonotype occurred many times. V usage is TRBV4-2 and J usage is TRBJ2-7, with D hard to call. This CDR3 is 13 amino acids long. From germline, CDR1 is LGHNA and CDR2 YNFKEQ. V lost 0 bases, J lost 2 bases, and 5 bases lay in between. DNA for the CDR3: TGTGCCAGCAGCCAAGAATATACCTACGAGCAGTACTTC. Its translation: CASSQEYTYEQYF.

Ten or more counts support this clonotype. The CDR3 region is CASSPSTVNTEAFF. CDR3 DNA: TGTGCCAGTAGCCCATCGACGGTGAACACTGAAGCTTTCTTT. The chain is built from TRBV19 and TRBJ1-1; D unresolved. CDR1 and CDR2 (germline): LNHDA, SQIVND (reference sequence). The CDR3 is made up of 14 amino acids. V lost 6 bases to trimming and J lost 0 bases, with 11 bases between them.

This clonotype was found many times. Here the CDR3 reads CASSEARGDEQFF. CDR3 nucleotide sequence: TGTGCCAGCAGTGAAGCGCGCGGGGATGAGCAGTTCTTC. This chain links TRBV2 with TRBJ2-1; D possibly corresponds to TRBD2 (6 bases). Germline values: CDR1 SNHLY, CDR2 FYNNEI. This CDR3 has 13 amino acids. V was pared by 0 bases and J by 8 bases, with 8 bases between.

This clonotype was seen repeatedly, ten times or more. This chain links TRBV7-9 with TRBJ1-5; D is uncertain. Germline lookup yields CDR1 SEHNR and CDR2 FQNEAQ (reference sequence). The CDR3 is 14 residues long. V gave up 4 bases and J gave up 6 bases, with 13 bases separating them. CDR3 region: CASSYGGPGQPQHF. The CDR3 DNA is TGTGCCAGCAGCTACGGTGGGCCGGGTCAGCCCCAGCATTTT. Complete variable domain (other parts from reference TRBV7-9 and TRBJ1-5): DTGVSQNPRHKITKRGQNVTFRCDPISEHNRLYWYRQTLGQGPEFLTYFQNEAQLEKSRLLSDRFSAERPKGSFSTLEIQRTEQGDSAMYLCASSYGGPGQPQHFGDGTRLSIL.